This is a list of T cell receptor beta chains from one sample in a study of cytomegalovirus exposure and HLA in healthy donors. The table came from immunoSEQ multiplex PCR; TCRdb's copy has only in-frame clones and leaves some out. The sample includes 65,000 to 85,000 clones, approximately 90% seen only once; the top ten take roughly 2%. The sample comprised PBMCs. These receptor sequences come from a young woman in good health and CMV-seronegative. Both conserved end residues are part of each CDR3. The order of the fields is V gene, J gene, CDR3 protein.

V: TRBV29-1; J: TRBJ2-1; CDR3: CSVEPSGPYNEQFF
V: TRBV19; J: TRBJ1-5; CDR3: CASSTLRGLKPQHF
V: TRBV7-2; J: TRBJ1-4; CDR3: CASSLEGEENEKLFF
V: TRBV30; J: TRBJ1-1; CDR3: CAWSVGGNTEAFF
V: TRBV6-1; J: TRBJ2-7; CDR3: CASGEGQGSSYEQYF
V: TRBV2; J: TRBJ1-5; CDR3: CASWTGGYSNQPQHF
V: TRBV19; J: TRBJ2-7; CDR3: CASSMADSYEQYF
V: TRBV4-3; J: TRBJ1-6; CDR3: CASSQDMTNSPLHF
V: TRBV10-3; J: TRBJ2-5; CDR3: CAISAVVAGVLETQYF
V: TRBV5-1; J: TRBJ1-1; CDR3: CASSLTANTEAFF
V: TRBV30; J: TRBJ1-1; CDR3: CAWIEIQGYTEAFF
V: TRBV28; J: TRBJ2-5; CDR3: CASSLAGLFPQETQYF
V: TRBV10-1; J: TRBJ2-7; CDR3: CASTLRRFNNNYEQYF
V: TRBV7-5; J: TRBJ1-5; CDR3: CVRSSRTIWSNQPQHF
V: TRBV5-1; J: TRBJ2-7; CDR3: CASSLGEDYEQYF
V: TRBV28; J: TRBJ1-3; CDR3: CASGTSFSGNTIYF
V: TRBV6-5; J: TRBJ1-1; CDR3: CATTKGGTEAFF
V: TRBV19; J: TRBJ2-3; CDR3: CASSIPGLAGADTQYF
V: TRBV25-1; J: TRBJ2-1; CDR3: CASTGGLANEQFF
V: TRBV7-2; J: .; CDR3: CASSLAASGIYYEQYF
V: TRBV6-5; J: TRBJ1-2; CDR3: CASSYLRGANYGYTF
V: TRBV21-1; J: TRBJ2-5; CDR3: CASSRTGVETQYF
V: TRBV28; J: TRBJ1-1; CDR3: CASSTAGAMTEAFF
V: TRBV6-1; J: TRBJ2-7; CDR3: CGTGSYEQYF
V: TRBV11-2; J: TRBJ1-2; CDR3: CASSLVVGQGNGYTF
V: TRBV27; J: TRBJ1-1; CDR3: CASSSPARGLRLTEAFF
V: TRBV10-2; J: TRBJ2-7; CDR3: CASMGAGGYEQYF
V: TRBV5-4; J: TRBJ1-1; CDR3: CASSLPGERTEAFF
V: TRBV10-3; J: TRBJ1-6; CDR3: CAISSEVSRGSPLHF
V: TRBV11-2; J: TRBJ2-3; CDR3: CASSDRGSGYTQYF
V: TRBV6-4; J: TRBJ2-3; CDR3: CASSDSASGSSGTQYF
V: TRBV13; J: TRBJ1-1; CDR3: CASSDGGTEAFF
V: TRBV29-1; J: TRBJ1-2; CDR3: CSVEVIGYTF
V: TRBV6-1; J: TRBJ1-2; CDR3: CASSEIGEGQGGYTF
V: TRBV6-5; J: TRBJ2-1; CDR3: CATCREFSYNEQFF
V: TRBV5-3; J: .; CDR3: CARSWGSGRAYEQYF
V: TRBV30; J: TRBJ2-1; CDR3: CAWSVGLAGAREQFF
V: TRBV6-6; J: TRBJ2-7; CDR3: CASLTPGNYEQYF
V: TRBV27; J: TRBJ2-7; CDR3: CASSLAGGSTYEQYF
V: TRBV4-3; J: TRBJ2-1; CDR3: CASSQEGPSGNYNEQFF